These T cell receptor beta chains were read from a single sample in a study of identical twins. TCRdb recomputed calls from the 5' RACE reads with MiXCR, one row per CDR3 protein. The sample records fewer than 550,000 distinct CDR3 sequences, 13% to 15% being singletons. Another study also made use of these data, one on yellow fever vaccine responses in identical twins.

Specimen: CD4+ T cells sorted from blood. Source of these receptors: a woman under 30 in good health. Both conserved end residues are part of each CDR3.

TRBJ1-1	TRBV20-1	CSPGQGLNTEAFF
TRBJ2-7	TRBV7-3	CASSLSGQGAGEQYF
TRBJ2-5	TRBV6-6	CATGGRGEETQYF
TRBJ2-3	TRBV9	CASSEVTSGVRTDTQYF
TRBJ2-2	TRBV19	CASSPYPMNTGELFF
TRBJ2-1	TRBV7-9	CASSWASGNYNEQFF
TRBJ2-5	TRBV10-3	CAISPSGGRETQYF
TRBJ2-1	TRBV11-2	CASSRSRPPTMGQFF
TRBJ2-1	TRBV7-2	CASSLAGVLNEQFF
TRBJ2-2	TRBV27	CASSLSVGGNTGELFF
TRBJ2-1	TRBV7-9	CASSFGTSGPRPNEQFF
TRBJ2-1	TRBV11-2	CASSSASSGARYNEQFF
TRBJ2-7	TRBV12-3/TRBV12-4	CASSLEGSGSGRSYEQYF
TRBJ1-1	TRBV20-1	CSAETVENTEAFF
TRBJ1-1	TRBV14	CASSQLEGTEAFF
TRBJ1-2	TRBV29-1	CSVEVRAQRDYGYTF
TRBJ2-7	TRBV2	CASSEWGLAYEQYF
TRBJ1-3	TRBV12-3/TRBV12-4	CASSFYASSGNTIYF
TRBJ1-2	TRBV29-1	CSVNRVLHGYTF
TRBJ2-1	TRBV13	CASSPRTSGNHEQFF
TRBJ1-2	TRBV5-1	CASSGTLGGYTF
TRBJ2-2	TRBV10-3	CAIRNGMETGELFF
TRBJ1-2	TRBV28	CASSFTRAGVGYTF
TRBJ2-1	TRBV15	CATSRAANKQFF
TRBJ1-2	TRBV4-1	CASSQDLALNYGYTF
TRBJ2-7	TRBV28	CASSLAAGPASNSYEQYF
TRBJ2-6	TRBV3-1	CASSQAGSGANVLTF
TRBJ1-6	TRBV12-3/TRBV12-4	CASSDRTVGSPLHF
TRBJ1-2	TRBV20-1	CSAIIGQGANYGYTF
TRBJ2-7	TRBV7-9	CASSLGMGLAAYEQYF
TRBJ2-1	TRBV7-8	CASSSQGGYMGEQFF
TRBJ1-5	TRBV6-4	CASSDSPGHQPQHF
TRBJ2-1	TRBV10-2	CASSKDTSGGHVYNEQFF
TRBJ1-2	TRBV3-1	CASSQAGFGYGYTF
TRBJ1-1	TRBV12-3/TRBV12-4	CASRRDREAFF
TRBJ2-1	TRBV20-1	CSARRLAGVSNEQFF
TRBJ1-2	TRBV12-3/TRBV12-4	CASSSREANGYTF
TRBJ1-2	TRBV12-3/TRBV12-4	CASSPTGYGYTF
TRBJ2-1	TRBV12-3/TRBV12-4	CASSPHRGSYNEQFF
TRBJ2-1	TRBV7-2	CASRPGQGRNSYNEQFF
TRBJ2-3	TRBV3-1	CASSETSATQYF
TRBJ1-1	TRBV5-1	CASSRRVGGTEAFF
TRBJ2-3	TRBV19	CASSRASAGDTDTQYF
TRBJ2-7	TRBV7-3	CASSSGGTSGTYEQYF
TRBJ2-1	TRBV3-1	CASCHSGARKRSYNEQFF
TRBJ2-1	TRBV15	CATRHRGFDEQFF
TRBJ2-1	TRBV29-1	CSVLAGYSSYNEQFF
TRBJ2-2	TRBV6-5	CASSSGRNTGELFF